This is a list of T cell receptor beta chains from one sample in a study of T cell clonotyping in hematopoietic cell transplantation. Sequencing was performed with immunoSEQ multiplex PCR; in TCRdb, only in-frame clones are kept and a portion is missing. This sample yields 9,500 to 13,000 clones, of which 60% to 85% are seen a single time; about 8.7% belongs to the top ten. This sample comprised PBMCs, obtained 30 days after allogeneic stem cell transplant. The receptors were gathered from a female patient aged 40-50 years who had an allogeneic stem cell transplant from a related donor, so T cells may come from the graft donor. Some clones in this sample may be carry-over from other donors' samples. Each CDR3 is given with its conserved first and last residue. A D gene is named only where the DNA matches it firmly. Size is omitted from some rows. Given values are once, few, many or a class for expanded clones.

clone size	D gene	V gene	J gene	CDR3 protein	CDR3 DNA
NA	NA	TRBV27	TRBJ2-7	CASALGALYEQYF	TGTGCCAGCGCCTTGGGGGCCCTGTACGAGCAGTACTTC
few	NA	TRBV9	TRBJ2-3	CASSLARTDTQYF	TGTGCCAGCAGCCTCGCGCGGACAGATACGCAGTATTTT
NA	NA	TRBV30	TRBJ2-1	CAQGPSHNEQFF	TGTGCCCAGGGGCCTTCCCACAATGAGCAGTTCTTC
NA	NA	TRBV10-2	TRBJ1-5	CATGGLGNQPQHF	TGCGCCACGGGGGGGTTGGGCAATCAGCCCCAGCATTTT
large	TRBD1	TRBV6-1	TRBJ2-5	CASRRRQGGQETQYF	TGTGCCAGCAGGAGACGACAGGGCGGGCAGGAGACCCAGTACTTC
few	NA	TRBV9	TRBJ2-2	CASSPQLVGELFF	TGTGCCAGCAGCCCTCAATTGGTCGGGGAGCTGTTTTTT
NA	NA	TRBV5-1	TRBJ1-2	CASSLMGQRDYGYTF	TGCGCCAGCAGCTTGATGGGACAAAGGGACTATGGCTACACCTTC
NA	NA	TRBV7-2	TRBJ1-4	CASSSQGGTNEKLFF	TGTGCCAGCAGCTCTCAGGGTGGAACTAATGAAAAACTGTTTTTT
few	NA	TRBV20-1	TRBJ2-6	CSARGGNVLTF	TGCAGTGCTAGAGGCGGCAACGTCCTGACTTTC
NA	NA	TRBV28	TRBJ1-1	CASTQDGGVGTEAFF	TGTGCCAGCACCCAGGATGGGGGGGTCGGGACTGAAGCTTTCTTT
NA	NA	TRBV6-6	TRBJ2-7	CASSNLFEQYF	TGTGCCAGCAGTAACTTATTTGAGCAGTACTTC
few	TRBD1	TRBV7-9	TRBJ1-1	CASSSHERQGMGTEAFF	TGTGCCAGCAGCTCCCATGAAAGACAGGGAATGGGCACTGAAGCTTTCTTT
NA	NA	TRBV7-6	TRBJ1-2	CASSLEALYGYTF	TGTGCCAGCAGCTTAGAAGCCCTCTATGGCTACACCTTC
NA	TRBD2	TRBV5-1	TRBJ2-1	CASSLQGTSGVNEQFF	TGCGCCAGCAGCTTGCAGGGAACTAGCGGGGTCAATGAGCAGTTCTTC
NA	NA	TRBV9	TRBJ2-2	CASSVAAGGVGELFF	TGTGCCAGCAGCGTAGCTGCGGGCGGGGTCGGGGAGCTGTTTTTT
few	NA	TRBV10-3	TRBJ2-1	CAIRGSSLYNEQFF	TGTGCCATCAGGGGCAGCTCCCTCTACAATGAGCAGTTCTTC
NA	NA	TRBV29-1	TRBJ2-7	CSVGSRAYEQYF	TGCAGCGTTGGATCAAGGGCCTACGAGCAGTACTTC
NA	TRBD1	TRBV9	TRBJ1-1	CASSSGTGGPRTEAFF	TGTGCCAGCAGTTCCGGGACAGGGGGACCACGCACTGAAGCTTTCTTT
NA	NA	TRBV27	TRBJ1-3	CASSLRGGNTIYF	TGTGCCAGCAGTTTACGGGGTGGAAACACCATATATTTT
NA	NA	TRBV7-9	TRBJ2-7	CASSFPLTSSEQYF	TGTGCCAGCAGCTTCCCTTTGACCTCCTCCGAGCAGTACTTC
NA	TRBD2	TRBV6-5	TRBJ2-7	CASRPFKREVHEQYF	TGTGCCAGCAGACCCTTTAAACGGGAGGTACACGAGCAGTACTTC
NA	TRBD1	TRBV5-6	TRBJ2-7	CASFPHPTGTAYEQYF	TGTGCCAGCTTCCCTCACCCTACCGGGACAGCCTACGAGCAGTACTTC
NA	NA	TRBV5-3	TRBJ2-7	CARSAPREKLIEQYF	TGTGCCAGAAGCGCACCCAGGGAAAAACTGATCGAGCAGTACTTC
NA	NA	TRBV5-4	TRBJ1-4	CASSMWGRGTEKLFF	TGTGCCAGCAGCATGTGGGGGCGGGGGACTGAAAAACTGTTTTTT
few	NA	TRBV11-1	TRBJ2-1	CASSSSGTRRYNEQFF	TGTGCCAGCAGCTCCTCCGGGACCCGAAGGTACAATGAGCAGTTCTTC
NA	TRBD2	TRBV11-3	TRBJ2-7	CASRAAGRPYEQYF	TGTGCCAGCCGCGCAGCGGGACGTCCCTACGAGCAGTACTTC
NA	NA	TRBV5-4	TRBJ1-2	CASSLEPLGRAYGYTF	TGTGCCAGCAGCTTGGAACCCTTAGGACGGGCCTATGGCTACACCTTC
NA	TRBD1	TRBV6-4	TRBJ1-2	CASSDLTGDGYTF	TGTGCCAGCAGTGACTTAACAGGGGATGGCTACACCTTC